These T cell receptor beta chains were read from a single sample in a study of siplizumab effects on memory and regulatory T cells. Sequencing was performed with immunoSEQ multiplex PCR; in TCRdb, only in-frame clones are kept and a portion is missing. The data contain 50,000 to 75,000 clones, approximately 96% of them singletons. Source material: naive CD8+ T cells sorted from blood. These receptors originate from a human donor in good health. Both conserved end residues are part of each CDR3. The order of the fields is CDR3 length, V gene, D gene, J gene, CDR3 protein. A D gene is named only where the DNA matches it firmly.

17,TRBV4-3,TRBD1,TRBJ1-4,CASSQDPMGQGEEKLFF
14,TRBV19,.,TRBJ2-3,CASSIGGSTDTQYF
15,TRBV28,.,TRBJ1-5,CASSLWGALNQPQHF
15,TRBV12-5,.,TRBJ1-5,CASGLGQDSNQPQHF
15,TRBV18,TRBD1,TRBJ2-1,CASSPTGTGVDEQFF
15,TRBV6-1,.,TRBJ1-3,CASSVSQGEGNTIYF
15,TRBV7-6,.,TRBJ1-4,CASSATIGSDEKLFF
16,TRBV11-2,TRBD1,TRBJ2-1,CASSLGTGGFVDEQFF
11,TRBV29-1,.,TRBJ1-1,CSVVINVEAFF
12,TRBV27,.,TRBJ1-5,CASSRINQPQHF
14,TRBV11-2,.,TRBJ2-7,CASSYLGSTYEQYF
16,TRBV19,.,TRBJ2-7,CASSIDPWTGSYEQYF
15,TRBV14,.,TRBJ2-1,CASSPGTEFYNEQFF
13,TRBV6-5,.,TRBJ2-7,CASSYGAGYEQYF
12,TRBV7-9,.,TRBJ2-2,CASSGDAGELFF
12,TRBV27,.,TRBJ2-1,CASSQSYNEQFF
14,TRBV19,TRBD2,TRBJ2-1,CASVPSGAYNEQFF
14,TRBV6-6,.,TRBJ2-7,CASSRQTAIYEQYF
15,TRBV9,TRBD2,TRBJ2-1,CASSLVIAGVHEQFF
13,TRBV7-6,.,TRBJ2-7,CASSLAPPYEQYF
14,TRBV4-1,.,TRBJ2-7,CASSQDAAVEVRYF
16,TRBV5-5,.,TRBJ1-1,CASSPWHQRPNTEAFF
14,TRBV19,.,TRBJ2-5,CASRGGGIEETQYF
16,TRBV7-6,TRBD1,TRBJ2-2,CASSGSDREGTGELFF
16,TRBV6-5,TRBD2,TRBJ2-1,CASSYGSGGSYNEQFF
15,TRBV6-5,TRBD2,TRBJ2-1,CASSPLAGAYNEQFF
11,TRBV11-2,.,TRBJ2-7,CASSLSKEQYF
15,TRBV11-2,TRBD1,TRBJ2-7,CASSLGTGGIYEQYF
13,TRBV5-4,.,TRBJ1-1,CASSLWGDTEAFF
14,TRBV9,.,TRBJ1-5,CASSEGFGYQPQHF
14,TRBV9,.,TRBJ2-7,CASSVEGSYYEQYF
16,TRBV19,TRBD1,TRBJ2-5,CASSIGRDRGQETQYF
15,TRBV5-1,.,TRBJ1-5,CASSSEGERGQPQHF
12,TRBV7-9,.,TRBJ2-5,CASSSLKETQYF
13,TRBV19,.,TRBJ2-7,CASSMGHTYEQYF
13,TRBV5-1,.,TRBJ2-1,CASSFTSYNEQFF
11,TRBV7-9,.,TRBJ1-1,CASSLGTEAFF
15,TRBV13,TRBD2,TRBJ2-3,CASSLRRGGSDTQYF
13,TRBV19,TRBD1,.,CASKQGNSYEQYF
16,TRBV4-3,.,TRBJ1-3,CASSQEGGGTGNTIYF
14,TRBV10-3,TRBD1,TRBJ2-7,CAISGGTDLYEQYF
14,TRBV7-6,.,TRBJ1-6,CASSSGGGGSPLHF
14,TRBV4-1,.,TRBJ2-7,CASSRIEGLYEQYF
12,TRBV19,.,TRBJ2-1,CASRQSLNEQFF
15,TRBV4-3,.,TRBJ1-1,CASSQGEGMNTEAFF
11,TRBV28,.,TRBJ2-7,CASSPSGEQYF
12,TRBV10-1,.,TRBJ1-6,CASSSGSSPLHF
13,TRBV18,.,TRBJ1-2,CASSPQGDYGYTF
15,TRBV19,.,TRBJ1-5,CASSIPMGIDQPQHF
16,TRBV15,TRBD2,TRBJ2-2,CATSRDSGPNTGELFF
14,TRBV9,TRBD2,TRBJ2-7,CASSSRGGSYEQYF
13,TRBV12-5,.,TRBJ2-7,CASGPTGFYEQYF
15,TRBV7-3,TRBD2,TRBJ2-7,CASSWASGPTYEQYF